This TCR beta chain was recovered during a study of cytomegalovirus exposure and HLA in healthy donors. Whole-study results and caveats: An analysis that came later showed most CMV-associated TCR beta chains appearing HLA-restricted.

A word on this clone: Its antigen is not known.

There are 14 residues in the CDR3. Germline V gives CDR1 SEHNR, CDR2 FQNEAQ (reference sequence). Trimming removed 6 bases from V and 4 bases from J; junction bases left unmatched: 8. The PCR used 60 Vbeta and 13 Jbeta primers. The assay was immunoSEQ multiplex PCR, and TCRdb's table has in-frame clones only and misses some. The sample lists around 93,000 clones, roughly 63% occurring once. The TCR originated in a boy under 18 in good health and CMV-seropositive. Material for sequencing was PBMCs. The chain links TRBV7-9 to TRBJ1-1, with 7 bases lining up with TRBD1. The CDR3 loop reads CASSYKGAVTEAFF. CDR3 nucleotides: TGTGCCAGCAGTTATAAGGGGGCGGTCACTGAAGCTTTCTTT. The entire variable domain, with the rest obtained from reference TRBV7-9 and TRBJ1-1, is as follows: DTGVSQNPRHKITKRGQNVTFRCDPISEHNRLYWYRQTLGQGPEFLTYFQNEAQLEKSRLLSDRFSAERPKGSFSTLEIQRTEQGDSAMYLCASSYKGAVTEAFFGQGTRLTVV.